Here is one T cell receptor (beta chain) with its context. The sample is drawn from a study of blood T cell repertoires in COVID-19. As for the study in general: Acute-phase and convalescent COVID-19 samples originated in the United States, Italy and Spain.

The CDR3 covers 15 residues. Trimming took 5 bases from V and 0 from J, leaving 10 bases between them. In germline, CDR1 is SGHNT, CDR2 YENEEA. The table came from immunoSEQ multiplex PCR; TCRdb's copy has only in-frame clones and leaves some out. Among 45,000 to 50,000 clones listed, around 85% were seen once. The sample comprised peripheral blood. This TCR derives from a human donor in a cohort sampled during active COVID-19. V and J are TRBV11-3 and TRBJ2-2; D possibly corresponds to TRBD1 (5 bases). The CDR3 DNA follows: TGTGCCAGCAGCGTCACAGGAGCGAACACCGGGGAGCTGTTTTTT. Translation gives CASSVTGANTGELFF.